This is a list of T cell receptor beta chains from one sample in a study of cytomegalovirus exposure and HLA in healthy donors. TCRdb's copy holds only in-frame clones and misses some; the assay was immunoSEQ multiplex PCR. The table lists 170,000 or so clones. Sequenced material: PBMCs. The receptors originated from a man aged 30 to 45 in good health and CMV-seronegative. The CDR3 runs from the conserved cysteine through the conserved F or W. A D gene is named only where the DNA matches it firmly.

d_call j_call v_call cdr3_length cdr3_aa cdr3_nt
NA TRBJ1-1 TRBV4-1 14 CASSQQGRGTEAFF TGCGCCAGCAGCCAACAAGGTCGAGGCACTGAAGCTTTCTTT
TRBD1 TRBJ1-1 TRBV6-1 18 CASSDGQGGQISDTEAFF TGTGCCAGCAGTGACGGGCAGGGGGGACAGATCTCGGACACTGAAGCTTTCTTT
NA TRBJ1-5 TRBV5-4 15 CASRTQADSNQPQHF TGTGCCAGCAGAACTCAGGCCGATAGCAATCAGCCCCAGCATTTT
NA TRBJ1-2 TRBV11-2 13 CASSWRGDYGYTF TGTGCCAGCAGCTGGAGGGGTGACTATGGCTACACCTTC
TRBD2 TRBJ2-7 TRBV27 15 CASSLRAGRAYEQYF TGTGCCAGCAGTTTAAGAGCGGGGAGGGCCTACGAGCAGTACTTC
NA TRBJ1-2 TRBV30 12 CAWSVQYDGYTF TGTGCCTGGAGTGTACAGTACGATGGCTACACCTTC
NA TRBJ1-5 TRBV5-1 14 CASSPGHRDQPQHF TGCGCCAGCAGCCCGGGACACCGAGATCAGCCCCAGCATTTT
NA TRBJ1-3 TRBV6-1 17 CASSDRTSIGSGNTIYF TGTGCCAGCAGTGACCGGACATCTATAGGGTCTGGAAACACCATATATTTT
NA TRBJ2-7 TRBV9 13 CASSVEIQREQYF TGTGCCAGCAGCGTAGAAATCCAGCGGGAGCAGTACTTC
NA TRBJ2-5 TRBV11-3 14 CASSLMGAGETQYF TGTGCCAGCAGCCTAATGGGGGCAGGAGAGACCCAGTACTTC
NA TRBJ1-5 TRBV6-5 14 CASRDALSNQPQHF TGTGCCAGCCGGGATGCGCTTAGCAATCAGCCCCAGCATTTT
TRBD2 TRBJ2-7 TRBV10-3 19 CAISESGLAGGSLSYEQYF TGTGCCATCAGTGAGTCAGGACTAGCGGGAGGGTCTCTCTCCTACGAGCAGTACTTC
NA TRBJ2-1 TRBV7-9 13 CATVTETYNEQFF TGTGCCACAGTAACAGAAACCTACAATGAGCAGTTCTTC
TRBD1 TRBJ2-7 TRBV29-1 13 CSVGDRGSYEQYF TGCAGCGTTGGGGACAGGGGTTCCTACGAGCAGTACTTC
TRBD1 TRBJ2-5 TRBV11-2 16 CASSSQGAWNTETQYF TGTGCCAGCAGCTCGCAGGGGGCGTGGAATACTGAGACCCAGTACTTC
TRBD2 TRBJ2-2 TRBV14 15 CASSLVAGNTGELFF TGTGCCAGCAGCCTGGTAGCGGGAAACACCGGGGAGCTGTTTTTT
TRBD1 TRBJ2-3 TRBV4-1 19 CASSQDKTGTFSSTDTQYF TGCGCCAGCAGCCAAGATAAGACAGGGACCTTTTCTAGCACAGATACGCAGTATTTT
NA TRBJ2-1 TRBV27 14 CASSRGSTDNEQFF TGTGCCAGCAGTCGCGGGTCTACGGACAATGAGCAGTTCTTC
NA TRBJ2-5 TRBV1 16 CTTSGLAGPSDETQYF TGCACCACTTCGGGACTAGCGGGACCCTCGGATGAGACCCAGTACTTC
TRBD2 TRBJ2-7 TRBV7-3 15 CASSLGREVSYEQYF TGTGCCAGCAGCTTAGGGCGGGAGGTGTCCTACGAGCAGTACTTC
TRBD1 TRBJ1-5 TRBV6-5 15 CASSLTGGGGQPQHF TGTGCCAGCAGTCTTACAGGGGGCGGGGGTCAGCCCCAGCATTTT
NA TRBJ1-6 TRBV5-1 12 CASKKGDSPLHF TGCGCCAGCAAGAAGGGGGATTCACCCCTCCACTTT
NA TRBJ2-7 TRBV10-2 12 CASSDTDRSPNF TGCGCCAGCAGTGACACAGACAGGTCCCCGAACTTC
NA TRBJ1-2 TRBV6-1 14 CASIELGRGYGYTF TGTGCCAGCATCGAGCTGGGCAGGGGCTATGGCTACACCTTC
TRBD1 TRBJ2-7 TRBV19 16 CASSISGTGIPYEQYF TGTGCCAGTAGTATATCCGGGACAGGAATCCCCTACGAGCAGTACTTC
NA TRBJ1-1 TRBV30 14 CAWSALSPDTEAFF TGTGCCTGGAGTGCCCTAAGTCCGGACACTGAAGCTTTCTTT
TRBD1 TRBJ1-5 TRBV5-6 15 CASSVGTGINQPQHF TGTGCCAGCAGCGTAGGGACAGGGATCAATCAGCCCCAGCATTTT
TRBD2 TRBJ2-3 TRBV7-2 16 CASSVRGLAGADTQYF TGTGCCAGCAGCGTAAGAGGACTAGCGGGAGCAGATACGCAGTATTTT
NA TRBJ2-7 TRBV5-1 14 CASSLAGVSYEQYF TGCGCCAGCAGCTTGGCGGGGGTTTCCTACGAGCAGTACTTC
TRBD1 TRBJ2-3 TRBV4-3 17 CASSQEGDREVPDTQYF TGCGCCAGCAGCCAAGAGGGTGACAGGGAAGTCCCAGATACGCAGTATTTT
NA TRBJ2-2 TRBV5-4 13 CASSLVGPGELFF TGTGCCAGCAGCTTGGTGGGGCCCGGGGAGCTGTTTTTT
TRBD2 TRBJ2-1 TRBV19 14 CASSILAAPNEQFF TGTGCCAGTAGTATACTAGCGGCTCCTAATGAGCAGTTCTTC
NA TRBJ2-7 TRBV7-6 14 CASSLRGPTYEQYF TGTGCCAGCAGCTTACGAGGCCCTACCTACGAGCAGTACTTC
NA TRBJ1-2 TRBV25-1 17 CASSEFTLTGGTYGYTF TGTGCCAGCAGTGAATTTACCCTCACGGGGGGCACCTATGGCTACACCTTC
TRBD2 TRBJ2-5 TRBV7-6 17 CASSPEGFGGGSETQYF TGTGCCAGCAGCCCCGAGGGGTTCGGGGGAGGGTCTGAGACCCAGTACTTC
NA TRBJ2-1 TRBV7-9 11 CATRAGDEQFF TGTGCCACCAGGGCGGGTGATGAGCAGTTCTTC
NA TRBJ2-7 TRBV6-5 13 CASSYSLPDEQYF TGTGCCAGCAGTTACTCTCTACCGGACGAGCAGTACTTC
TRBD1 TRBJ2-7 TRBV7-9 16 CASSFPPGQGPGEQYF TGTGCCAGCAGTTTCCCTCCGGGACAGGGACCAGGGGAGCAGTACTTC
NA TRBJ2-3 TRBV9 17 CASSVGGGRTPTDTQYF TGTGCCAGCAGCGTAGGTGGAGGGAGGACCCCCACAGATACGCAGTATTTT
TRBD1 TRBJ2-3 TRBV29-1 14 CSDGQATSTDTQYF TGCAGCGATGGACAGGCAACTAGCACAGATACGCAGTATTTT
TRBD2 TRBJ2-1 TRBV10-2 14 CASVSGRAKTEQFF TGCGCCAGCGTTAGCGGGAGGGCCAAAACGGAGCAGTTCTTC
TRBD1 TRBJ1-1 TRBV5-1 15 CASSILTGEDTEAFF TGCGCCAGCAGCATTCTGACAGGGGAAGACACTGAAGCTTTCTTT
NA TRBJ2-1 TRBV2 14 CASSVGRTYNEQFF TGTGCCAGCAGTGTAGGCAGGACCTACAATGAGCAGTTCTTC
TRBD2 TRBJ2-7 TRBV7-9 14 CASSLPTSGNEQYF TGTGCCAGCAGCTTACCAACTAGCGGCAACGAGCAGTACTTC
TRBD2 TRBJ2-3 TRBV27 15 CASSVLAGYTDTQYF TGTGCCAGCAGTGTACTAGCGGGATACACAGATACGCAGTATTTT
NA TRBJ2-1 TRBV18 16 CASSPPSGRQAGEQFF TGTGCCAGCTCACCACCTTCAGGGCGTCAAGCGGGTGAGCAGTTCTTC
TRBD2 TRBJ2-7 TRBV7-2 14 CASSFPSGSYEQYF TGTGCCAGCAGCTTTCCTAGCGGGAGCTACGAGCAGTACTTC
TRBD1 TRBJ1-3 TRBV18 15 CASSQGQGAGNTIYF TGTGCCAGCTCCCAAGGACAGGGCGCAGGAAACACCATATATTTT
TRBD1 TRBJ2-5 TRBV5-1 15 CASSLAGTGEETQYF TGCGCCAGCAGCTTGGCCGGGACAGGGGAAGAGACCCAGTACTTC
TRBD1 TRBJ1-2 TRBV2 14 CASRGQGVVNGYTF TGTGCCAGCAGAGGACAGGGGGTAGTGAATGGCTACACCTTC
NA TRBJ2-5 TRBV4-3 15 CASSQDIETGETQYF TGCGCCAGCAGCCAAGATATAGAGACGGGAGAGACCCAGTACTTC
TRBD1 TRBJ1-3 TRBV5-8 17 CASSLDRDRASGNTIYF TGTGCCAGCAGCTTAGATCGGGACAGGGCCTCTGGAAACACCATATATTTT
TRBD2 TRBJ2-5 TRBV5-4 17 CASSPGLAGGGQETQYF TGTGCCAGCAGCCCGGGACTAGCCGGGGGAGGACAAGAGACCCAGTACTTC
TRBD1 TRBJ2-3 TRBV9 14 CASSVEQGGDTQYF TGTGCCAGCAGCGTAGAACAGGGGGGAGATACGCAGTATTTT
NA TRBJ1-1 TRBV18 15 CASSPSQGINTEAFF TGTGCCAGCTCACCATCACAGGGAATAAACACTGAAGCTTTCTTT
TRBD2 TRBJ2-1 TRBV30 15 CASTQEGRAYNEQFF TGTGCCTCCACCCAGGAAGGGAGGGCCTACAATGAGCAGTTCTTC
NA TRBJ1-1 TRBV18 14 CASSPIGANTEAFF TGTGCCAGCTCACCGATCGGAGCGAACACTGAAGCTTTCTTT
NA TRBJ1-4 TRBV28 14 CASSNPGRNEKLFF TGTGCCAGCAGTAACCCGGGAAGGAATGAAAAACTGTTTTTT
NA TRBJ2-7 TRBV7-3 15 CASSFKGLYSYEQYF TGTGCCAGCAGCTTTAAGGGGTTGTACTCCTACGAGCAGTACTTC
TRBD2 TRBJ2-1 TRBV6-4 16 CASSLFLAGLGNEQFF TGTGCCAGCAGTCTTTTCCTAGCGGGTTTGGGTAATGAGCAGTTCTTC